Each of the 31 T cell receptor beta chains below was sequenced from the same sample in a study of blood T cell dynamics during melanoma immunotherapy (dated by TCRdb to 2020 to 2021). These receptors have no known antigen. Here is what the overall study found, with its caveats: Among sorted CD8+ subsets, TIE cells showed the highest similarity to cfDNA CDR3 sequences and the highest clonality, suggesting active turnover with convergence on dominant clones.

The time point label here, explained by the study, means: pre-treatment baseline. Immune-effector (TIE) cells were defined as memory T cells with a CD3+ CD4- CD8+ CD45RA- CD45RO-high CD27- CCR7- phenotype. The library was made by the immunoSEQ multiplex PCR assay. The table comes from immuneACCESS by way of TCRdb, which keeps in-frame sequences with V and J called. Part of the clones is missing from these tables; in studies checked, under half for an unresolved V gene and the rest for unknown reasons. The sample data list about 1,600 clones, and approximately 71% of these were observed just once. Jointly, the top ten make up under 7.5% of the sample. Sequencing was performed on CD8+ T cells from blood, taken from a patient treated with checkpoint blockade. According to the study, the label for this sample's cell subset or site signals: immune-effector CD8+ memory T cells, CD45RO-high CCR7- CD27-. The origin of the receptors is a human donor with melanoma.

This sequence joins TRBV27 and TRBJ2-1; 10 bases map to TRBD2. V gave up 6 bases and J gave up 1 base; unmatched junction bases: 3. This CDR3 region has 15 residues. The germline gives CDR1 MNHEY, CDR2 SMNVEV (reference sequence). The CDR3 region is CASSVAGGSYNEQFF. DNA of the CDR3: TGTGCCAGCAGCGTAGCGGGAGGTTCCTACAATGAGCAGTTCTTC.

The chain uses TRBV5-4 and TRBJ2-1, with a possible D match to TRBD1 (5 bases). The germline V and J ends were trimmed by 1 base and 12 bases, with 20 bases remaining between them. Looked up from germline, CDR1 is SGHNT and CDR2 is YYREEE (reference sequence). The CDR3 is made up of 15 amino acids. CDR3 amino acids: CASSLRQISRLGQFF. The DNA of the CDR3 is TGTGCCAGCAGCTTGAGACAGATCTCTCGCTTGGGGCAGTTCTTC.

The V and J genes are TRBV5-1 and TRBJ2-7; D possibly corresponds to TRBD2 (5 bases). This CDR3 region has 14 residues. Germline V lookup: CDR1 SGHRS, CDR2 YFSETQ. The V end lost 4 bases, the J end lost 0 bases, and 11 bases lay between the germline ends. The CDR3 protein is CASSPRVSSYEQYF. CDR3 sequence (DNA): TGCGCCAGCAGCCCGAGGGTCAGCTCCTACGAGCAGTACTTC.

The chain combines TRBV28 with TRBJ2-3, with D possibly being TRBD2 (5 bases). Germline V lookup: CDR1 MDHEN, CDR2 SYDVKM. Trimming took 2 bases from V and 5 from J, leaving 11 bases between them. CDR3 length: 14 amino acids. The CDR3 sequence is CASSLISVVDTQYF. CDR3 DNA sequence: TGTGCCAGCAGTTTAATTAGCGTGGTAGATACGCAGTATTTT. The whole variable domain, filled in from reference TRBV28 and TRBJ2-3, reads DVKVTQSSRYLVKRTGEKVFLECVQDMDHENMFWYRQDPGLGLRLIYFSYDVKMKEKGDIPEGYSVSREKKERFSLILESASTNQTSMYLCASSLISVVDTQYFGPGTRLTVL.

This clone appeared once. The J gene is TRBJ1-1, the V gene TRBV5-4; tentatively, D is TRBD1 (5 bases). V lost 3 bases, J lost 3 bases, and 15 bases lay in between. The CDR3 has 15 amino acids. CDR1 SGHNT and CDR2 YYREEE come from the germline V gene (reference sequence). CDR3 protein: CASSSGHLGDTEAFF. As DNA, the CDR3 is TGTGCCAGCAGCTCAGGACACCTCGGGGACACTGAAGCTTTCTTT.

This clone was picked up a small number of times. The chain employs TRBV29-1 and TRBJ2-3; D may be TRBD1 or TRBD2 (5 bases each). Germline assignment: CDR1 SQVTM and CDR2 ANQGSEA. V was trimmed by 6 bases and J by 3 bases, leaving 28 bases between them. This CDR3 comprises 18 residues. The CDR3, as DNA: TGCAGCGTCGCGTTTTCCGGGACCTCCTCGGCCCCTACAGATACGCAGTATTTT. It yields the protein CSVAFSGTSSAPTDTQYF.

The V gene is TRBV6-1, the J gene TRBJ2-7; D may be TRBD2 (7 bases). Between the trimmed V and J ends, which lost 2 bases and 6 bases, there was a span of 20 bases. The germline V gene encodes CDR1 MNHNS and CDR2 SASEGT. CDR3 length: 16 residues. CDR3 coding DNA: TGTGCCAGCAGTGAAATCGACGGGGGGCCTCAGGGCGAGCAGTACTTC. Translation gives CASSEIDGGPQGEQYF.

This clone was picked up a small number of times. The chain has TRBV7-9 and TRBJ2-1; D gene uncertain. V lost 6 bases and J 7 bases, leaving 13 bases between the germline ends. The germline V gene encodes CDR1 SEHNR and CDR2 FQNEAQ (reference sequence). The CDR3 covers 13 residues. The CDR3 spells CASSSGVGNEQFF. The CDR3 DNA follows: TGTGCCAGCAGTTCTGGTGTCGGGAATGAGCAGTTCTTC. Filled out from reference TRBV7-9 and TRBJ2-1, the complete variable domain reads DTGVSQNPRHKITKRGQNVTFRCDPISEHNRLYWYRQTLGQGPEFLTYFQNEAQLEKSRLLSDRFSAERPKGSFSTLEIQRTEQGDSAMYLCASSSGVGNEQFFGPGTRLTVL.

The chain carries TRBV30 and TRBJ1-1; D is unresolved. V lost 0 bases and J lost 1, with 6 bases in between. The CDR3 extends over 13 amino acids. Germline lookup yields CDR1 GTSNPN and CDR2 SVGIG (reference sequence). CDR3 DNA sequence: TGTGCCTGGAGTGTATTATCGAACACTGAAGCTTTCTTT. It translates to CAWSVLSNTEAFF.

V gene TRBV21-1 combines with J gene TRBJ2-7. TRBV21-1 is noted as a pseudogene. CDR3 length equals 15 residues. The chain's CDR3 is CASIVFYRDVYEQYF. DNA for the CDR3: TGTGCCAGCATCGTGTTCTACCGTGACGTCTACGAGCAGTACTTC.

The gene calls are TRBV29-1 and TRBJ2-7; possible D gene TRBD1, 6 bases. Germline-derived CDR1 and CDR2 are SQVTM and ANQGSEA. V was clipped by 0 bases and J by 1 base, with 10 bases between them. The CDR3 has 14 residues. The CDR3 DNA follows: TGCAGCGTTGAAGATGGGCAGGGGTCCTACGAGCAGTACTTC. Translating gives CSVEDGQGSYEQYF.

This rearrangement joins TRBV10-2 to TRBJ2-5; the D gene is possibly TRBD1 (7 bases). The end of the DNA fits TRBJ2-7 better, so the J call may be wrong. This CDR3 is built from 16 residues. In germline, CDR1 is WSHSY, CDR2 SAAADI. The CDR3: CASKSPEGAGGYEQYF. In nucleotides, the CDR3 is TGCGCCAGCAAGTCCCCGGAGGGGGCTGGTGGCTACGAGCAGTACTTC.

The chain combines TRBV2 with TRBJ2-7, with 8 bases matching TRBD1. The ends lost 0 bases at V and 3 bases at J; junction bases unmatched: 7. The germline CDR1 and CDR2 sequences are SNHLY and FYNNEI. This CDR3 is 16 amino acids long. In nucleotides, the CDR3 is TGTGCCAGCAGTGAAGCCGGGCAGGGGGCGAACTACGAGCAGTACTTC. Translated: CASSEAGQGANYEQYF.

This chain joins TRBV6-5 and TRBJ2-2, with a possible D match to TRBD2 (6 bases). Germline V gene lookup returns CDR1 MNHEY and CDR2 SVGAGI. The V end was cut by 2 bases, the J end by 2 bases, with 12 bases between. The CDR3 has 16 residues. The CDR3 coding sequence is TGTGCCAGCAGTTACGAAAGCGGGTTTAACACCGGGGAGCTGTTTTTT. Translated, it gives CASSYESGFNTGELFF.

The CDR3 DNA is TGTGCCAGCAGCCAAACCAGCACAATAGCTCAACAAGAGACCCAGTACTTC. Translating it yields CASSQTSTIAQQETQYF. V gene TRBV14 combines with J gene TRBJ2-5; D is unclear. In germline, CDR1 is SGHDN, CDR2 FVKESK. V lost 2 bases to trimming and J lost 2 bases, with 18 bases between them. This CDR3 contains 17 residues.

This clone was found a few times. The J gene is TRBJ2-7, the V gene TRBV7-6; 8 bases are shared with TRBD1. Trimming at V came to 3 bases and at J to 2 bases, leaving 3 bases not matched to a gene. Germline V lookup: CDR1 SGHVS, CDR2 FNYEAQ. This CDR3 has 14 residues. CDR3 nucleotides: TGTGCCAGCAGCTTTGGGACAGGAGCCTACGAGCAGTACTTC. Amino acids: CASSFGTGAYEQYF.

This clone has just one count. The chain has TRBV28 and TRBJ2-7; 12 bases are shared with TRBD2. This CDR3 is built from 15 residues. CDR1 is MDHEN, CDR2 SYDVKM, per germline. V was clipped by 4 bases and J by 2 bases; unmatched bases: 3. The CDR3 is CASSWGLAGPYEQYF. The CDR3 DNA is TGTGCCAGCAGTTGGGGACTAGCGGGCCCCTACGAGCAGTACTTC.

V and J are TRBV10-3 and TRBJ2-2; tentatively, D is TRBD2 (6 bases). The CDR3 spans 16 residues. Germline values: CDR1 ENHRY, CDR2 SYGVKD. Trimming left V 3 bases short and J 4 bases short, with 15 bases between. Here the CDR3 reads CAISDVTGEGTGELFF. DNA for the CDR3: TGTGCCATCAGTGACGTGACGGGAGAGGGCACCGGGGAGCTGTTTTTT.

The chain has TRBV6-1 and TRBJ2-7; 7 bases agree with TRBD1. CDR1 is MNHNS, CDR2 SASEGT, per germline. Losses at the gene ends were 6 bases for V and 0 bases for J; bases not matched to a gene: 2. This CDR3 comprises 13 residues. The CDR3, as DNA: TGTGCCAGCAGCGGGGACAGCTCCTACGAGCAGTACTTC. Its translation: CASSGDSSYEQYF.

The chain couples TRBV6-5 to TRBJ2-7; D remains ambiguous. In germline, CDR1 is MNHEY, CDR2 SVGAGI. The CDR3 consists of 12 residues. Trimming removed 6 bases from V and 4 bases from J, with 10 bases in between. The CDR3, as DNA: TGTGCCAGCAGACCAACTAATTACGAGCAGTACTTC. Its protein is CASRPTNYEQYF.

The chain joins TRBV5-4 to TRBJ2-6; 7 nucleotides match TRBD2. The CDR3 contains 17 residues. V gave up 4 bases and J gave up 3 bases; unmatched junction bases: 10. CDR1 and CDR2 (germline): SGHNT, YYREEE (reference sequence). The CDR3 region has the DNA TGTGCCAGCAGCCAAGATGCGGGGGTTGTTGGGGCCAACGTCCTGACTTTC. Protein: CASSQDAGVVGANVLTF. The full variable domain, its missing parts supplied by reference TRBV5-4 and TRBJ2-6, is ETGVTQSPTHLIKTRGQQVTLRCSSQSGHNTVSWYQQALGQGPQFIFQYYREEENGRGNFPPRFSGLQFPNYSSELNVNALELDDSALYLCASSQDAGVVGANVLTFGAGSRLTVL.

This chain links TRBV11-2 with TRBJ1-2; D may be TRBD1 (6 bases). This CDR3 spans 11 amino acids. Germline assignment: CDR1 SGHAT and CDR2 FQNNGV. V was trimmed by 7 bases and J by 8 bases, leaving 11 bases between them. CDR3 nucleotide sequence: TGTGCCAGCACCGAGCAGGGGGGCTACACCTTC. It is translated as CASTEQGGYTF. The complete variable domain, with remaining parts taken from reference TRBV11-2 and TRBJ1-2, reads EAGVAQSPRYKIIEKRQSVAFWCNPISGHATLYWYQQILGQGPKLLIQFQNNGVVDDSQLPKDRFSAERLKGVDSTLKIQPAKLEDSAVYLCASTEQGGYTFGSGTRLTVV.

CDR3 residues: CASNSGGGETQYF. CDR3 bases: TGTGCCAGTAACAGCGGGGGCGGCGAGACCCAGTACTTC. J is TRBJ2-5 and V is TRBV19; 8 positions agree with TRBD2. There are 13 residues in the CDR3. J lost 5 bases, V lost 7 bases, and 6 bases had no gene match. The germline gives CDR1 LNHDA, CDR2 SQIVND (reference sequence).

The DNA of the CDR3 is TGTGCCAGCAGCTTGGCCCCGTATTCAAGCTCCTACAATGAGCAGTTCTTC. Its translation: CASSLAPYSSSYNEQFF. The chain carries TRBV5-6 and TRBJ2-1; D remains unclear. The CDR3 extends over 17 amino acids. V was trimmed by 0 bases and J by 0 bases, leaving 13 bases between them. The germline V gene encodes CDR1 SGHDT and CDR2 YYEEEE.

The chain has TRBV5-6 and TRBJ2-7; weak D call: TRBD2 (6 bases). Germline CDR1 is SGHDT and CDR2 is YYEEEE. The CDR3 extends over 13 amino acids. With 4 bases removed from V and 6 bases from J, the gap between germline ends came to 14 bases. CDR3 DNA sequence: TGTGCCAGCAGCACCGGGAGCAAGATCGAGCAGTACTTC. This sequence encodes CASSTGSKIEQYF.

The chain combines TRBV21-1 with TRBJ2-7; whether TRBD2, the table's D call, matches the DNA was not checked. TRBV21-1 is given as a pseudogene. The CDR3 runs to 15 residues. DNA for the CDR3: TGTGCCAGCAGCAAAGGGCTAGCGGCGTCCTACGAGCAGTACTTC. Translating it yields CASSKGLAASYEQYF.

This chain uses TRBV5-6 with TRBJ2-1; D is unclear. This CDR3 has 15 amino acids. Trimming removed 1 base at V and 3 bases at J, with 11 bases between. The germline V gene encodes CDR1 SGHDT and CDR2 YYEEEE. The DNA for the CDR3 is TGTGCCAGCAGCTTGTTTATCACTAACTACAATGAGCAGTTCTTC. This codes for CASSLFITNYNEQFF.

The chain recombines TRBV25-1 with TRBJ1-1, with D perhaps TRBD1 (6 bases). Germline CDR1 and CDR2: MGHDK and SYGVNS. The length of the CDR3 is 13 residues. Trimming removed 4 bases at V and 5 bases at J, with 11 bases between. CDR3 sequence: CASSVGGRTEAFF. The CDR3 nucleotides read TGTGCCAGCAGTGTGGGGGGGCGTACTGAAGCTTTCTTT.

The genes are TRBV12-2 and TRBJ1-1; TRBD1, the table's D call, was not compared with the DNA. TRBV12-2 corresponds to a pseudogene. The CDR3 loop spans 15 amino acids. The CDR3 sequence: CASRPLIRQNTEAFF. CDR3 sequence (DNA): TGTGCAAGTCGCCCTTTAATCCGACAGAACACTGAAGCTTTCTTT.

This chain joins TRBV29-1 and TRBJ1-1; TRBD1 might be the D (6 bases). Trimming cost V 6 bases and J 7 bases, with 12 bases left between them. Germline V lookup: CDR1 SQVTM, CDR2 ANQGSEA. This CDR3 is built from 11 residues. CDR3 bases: TGCAGCGTCGAACGACAGGTTGAAGCTTTCTTT. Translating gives CSVERQVEAFF.

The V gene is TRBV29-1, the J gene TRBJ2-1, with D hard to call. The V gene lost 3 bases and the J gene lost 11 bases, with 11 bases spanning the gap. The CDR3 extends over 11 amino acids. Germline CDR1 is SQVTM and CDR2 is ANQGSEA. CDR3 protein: CSVDSSGKQFF. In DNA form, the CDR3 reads TGCAGCGTTGACAGCTCGGGTAAGCAGTTCTTC.